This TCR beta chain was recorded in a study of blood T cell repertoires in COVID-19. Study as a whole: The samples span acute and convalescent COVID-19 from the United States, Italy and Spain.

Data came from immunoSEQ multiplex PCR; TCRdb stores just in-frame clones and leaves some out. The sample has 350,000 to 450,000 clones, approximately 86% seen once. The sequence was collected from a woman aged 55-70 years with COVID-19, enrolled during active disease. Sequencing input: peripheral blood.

CDR3 in amino acids: CASSEPWTGTEAFF. CDR3 DNA: TGTGCCAGCAGTGAACCATGGACAGGAACTGAAGCTTTCTTT. The chain joins TRBV6-1 to TRBJ1-1, with 7 nucleotides matching TRBD1. Trimming removed 2 bases from V and 5 bases from J; junction bases left unmatched: 5. Germline V gene lookup returns CDR1 MNHNS and CDR2 SASEGT. The CDR3 extends over 14 amino acids.